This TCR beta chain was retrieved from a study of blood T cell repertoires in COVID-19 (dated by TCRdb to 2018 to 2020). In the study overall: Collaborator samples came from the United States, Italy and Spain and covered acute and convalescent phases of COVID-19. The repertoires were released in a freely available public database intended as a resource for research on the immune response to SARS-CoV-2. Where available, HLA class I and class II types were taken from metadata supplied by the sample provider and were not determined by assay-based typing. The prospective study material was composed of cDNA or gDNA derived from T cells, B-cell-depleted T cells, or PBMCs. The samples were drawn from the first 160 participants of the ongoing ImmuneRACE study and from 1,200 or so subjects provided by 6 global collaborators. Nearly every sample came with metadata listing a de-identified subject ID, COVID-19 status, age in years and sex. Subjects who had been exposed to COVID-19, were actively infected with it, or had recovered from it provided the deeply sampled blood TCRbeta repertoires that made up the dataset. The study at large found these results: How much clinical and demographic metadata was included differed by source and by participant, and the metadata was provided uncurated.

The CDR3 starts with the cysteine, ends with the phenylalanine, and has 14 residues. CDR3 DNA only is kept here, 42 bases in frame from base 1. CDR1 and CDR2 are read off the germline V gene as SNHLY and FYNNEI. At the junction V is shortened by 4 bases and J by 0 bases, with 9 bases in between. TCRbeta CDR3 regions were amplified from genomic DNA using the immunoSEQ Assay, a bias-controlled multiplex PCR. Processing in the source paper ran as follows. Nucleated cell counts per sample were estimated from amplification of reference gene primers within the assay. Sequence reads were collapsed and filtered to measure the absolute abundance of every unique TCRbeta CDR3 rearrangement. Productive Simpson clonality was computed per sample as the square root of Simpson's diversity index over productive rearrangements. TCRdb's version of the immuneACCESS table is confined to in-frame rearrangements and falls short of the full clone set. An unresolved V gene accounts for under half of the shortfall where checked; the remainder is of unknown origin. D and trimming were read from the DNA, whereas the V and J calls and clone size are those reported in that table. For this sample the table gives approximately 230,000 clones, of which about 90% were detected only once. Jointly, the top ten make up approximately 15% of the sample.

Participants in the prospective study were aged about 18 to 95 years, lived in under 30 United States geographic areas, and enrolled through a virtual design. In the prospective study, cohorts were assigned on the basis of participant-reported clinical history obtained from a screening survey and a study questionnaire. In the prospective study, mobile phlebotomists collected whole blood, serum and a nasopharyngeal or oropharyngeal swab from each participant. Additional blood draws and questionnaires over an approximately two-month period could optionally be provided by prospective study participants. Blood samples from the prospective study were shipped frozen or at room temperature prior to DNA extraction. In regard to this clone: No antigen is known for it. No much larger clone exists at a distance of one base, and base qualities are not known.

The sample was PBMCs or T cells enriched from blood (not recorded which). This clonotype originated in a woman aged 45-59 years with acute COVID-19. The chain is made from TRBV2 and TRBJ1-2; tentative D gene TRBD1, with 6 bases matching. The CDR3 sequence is CASSVTGSNYGYTF. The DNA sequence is TGTGCCAGCAGTGTTACAGGGTCTAACTATGGCTACACCTTC.